This T cell receptor beta chain was sequenced in a study of breast tumors, draining lymph nodes, adjacent tissues. Samples came from axillary lymph nodes draining the breast cancer. Per germline, CDR1 MDHEN and CDR2 SYDVKM. The V and J ends lost 2 bases and 4 bases, in that order; junction bases with no gene match: 3. The CDR3 spans 16 residues. Turning to this clonotype: The antigen remains unidentified.

One entry per CDR3 protein, called by TCRdb with MiXCR from the multiplex PCR reads. The data contain under 150,000 distinct CDR3 sequences, 20% to 25% of them singletons. Findings and limits, study-wide: The lymph node origin of tumor T cells was framed as consistent with a hypothesis, not demonstrated. Compared with lymph nodes, tumors were less diverse; compared with nontumor tissue, more. Compared with basal-like, luminal-like tumors shared significantly more repertoire with nontumor tissue. The data were judged consistent with most tumor T cells coming from lymph node and expanding in tumor.

J is TRBJ2-6 and V is TRBV28; TRBD2 matches 9 bases. The receptor's source is a female donor with breast cancer. Some clones in this sample may be carry-over from other donors' samples. The sequenced material came from axillary lymph node tissue. The CDR3 protein is CASSLSGGKGANVLTF. As DNA, the CDR3 is TGTGCCAGCAGTTTAAGCGGGGGGAAGGGGGCCAACGTCCTGACTTTC.